Listed below are T cell receptor beta chains from one sample, sequenced in a study of blood T cells in healthy people across ages. TCRdb re-analysed the 5' RACE reads in MiXCR, keeping a single row per CDR3 protein. The table records over 600,000 distinct CDR3 sequences, around 38% of them present only once. The sample consisted of blood. The source of these receptors is an elderly man in good health. Each CDR3 is given with its conserved first and last residue. D genes are given only for firm matches. Clone size is shown for a subset of rows, as once, few, many or a class of expanded clone.

J,D,V,size,CDR3,DNA
TRBJ2-5,.,TRBV28,.,CASSLKGGRPWVLAQYF,TGTGCCAGCAGTTTAAAGGGGGGGCGCCCATGGGTTCTGGCCCAGTACTTC
TRBJ2-5,TRBD2,TRBV12-3/TRBV12-4,.,CASSLGASGQDEQYF,TGTGCCAGCAGTTTAGGGGCTAGCGGGCAAGATGAGCAGTACTTC
TRBJ2-3,TRBD1,TRBV6-5,.,CASSYDRGEGDTQYF,TGTGCCAGCAGTTATGACAGGGGAGAGGGCGATACGCAGTATTTT
TRBJ1-5,.,TRBV27,.,CAKRGRINQPQHF,TGTGCCAAAAGGGGACGTATTAATCAGCCCCAGCATTTT
TRBJ2-7,TRBD2,TRBV6-4,.,CASSDSTSGYNEQYF,TGTGCCAGCAGTGACTCGACTAGCGGGTACAATGAGCAGTACTTC
TRBJ1-4,.,TRBV13,.,CASSLRGAATNEKLFF,TGTGCCAGCAGCTTACGCGGGGCAGCAACTAATGAAAAACTGTTTTTT
TRBJ2-7,TRBD1,TRBV10-3,many,CAIRPGTGVDEQYF,TGTGCCATCAGACCTGGGACAGGGGTCGACGAGCAGTACTTC
TRBJ2-3,.,TRBV27,many,CASSRYTDTQYF,TGTGCCAGCAGTCGATACACAGATACGCAGTATTTT
TRBJ2-3,TRBD1,TRBV7-9,few,CASSLIGQGPTDTQYF,TGTGCCAGCAGCCTAATCGGACAGGGCCCCACAGATACGCAGTATTTT
TRBJ2-5,.,TRBV10-3,.,CAISESKFAEQYF,TGTGCCATCAGTGAGTCGAAGTTCGCGGAGCAGTACTTC
TRBJ2-7,TRBD2,TRBV5-1,.,CASSWELAGSYEQYF,TGCGCCAGCAGCTGGGAACTAGCGGGGAGCTACGAGCAGTACTTC
TRBJ2-3,.,TRBV12-3/TRBV12-4,.,CASSRTRGKTDTQYF,TGTGCCAGCAGTCGGACAAGAGGCAAAACAGATACGCAGTATTTT
TRBJ2-1,TRBD2,TRBV7-2,.,CASSPFSGRGNEQFF,TGTGCCAGCAGTCCCTTTAGCGGGAGGGGGAATGAGCAGTTCTTC
TRBJ2-5,.,TRBV20-1,few,CSASILTETQYF,TGCAGTGCTAGTATTTTAACAGAGACCCAGTACTTC
TRBJ2-7,TRBD1,TRBV2,.,CASGVDGAGGAYEQYF,TGTGCCAGCGGTGTTGATGGGGCAGGGGGCGCCTACGAGCAGTACTTC
TRBJ2-5,TRBD2,TRBV7-2,few,CASSLGSSGSNEQYF,TGTGCCAGCAGCTTAGGATCTAGCGGTTCCAATGAGCAGTACTTC
TRBJ2-3,TRBD2,TRBV10-3,.,CAIFSGGGTDTQYF,TGTGCCATCTTTAGCGGGGGCGGCACAGATACGCAGTATTTT
TRBJ2-1,.,TRBV20-1,.,CSAIRGWRKDEQFF,TGCAGTGCTATTAGGGGTTGGAGGAAGGATGAGCAGTTCTTC
TRBJ2-3,TRBD1,TRBV4-3,many,CASSQANRGGSDTQYF,TGCGCCAGCAGCCAAGCGAACAGGGGTGGCTCAGATACGCAGTATTTT
TRBJ2-3,.,TRBV18,.,CASSPQENTQYF,TGTGCCAGCTCACCGCAAGAAAATACGCAGTATTTT
TRBJ2-7,.,TRBV20-1,.,CSARDWGRPRDGNSYEQYF,TGCAGTGCTAGAGATTGGGGCCGGCCCCGGGACGGGAACTCCTACGAGCAGTACTTC
TRBJ2-1,TRBD2,TRBV3-1,.,CASSQMGLAGGPMYNEQFF,TGTGCCAGCAGCCAAATGGGGCTAGCGGGGGGGCCTATGTACAATGAGCAGTTCTTC
TRBJ2-1,.,TRBV6-2/TRBV6-3,few,CASSKYNEQFF,TGTGCCAGCAGCAAGTACAATGAGCAGTTCTTC
TRBJ2-7,.,TRBV7-2,many,CASSPQGGRASYEQYF,TGTGCCAGCAGCCCCCAGGGGGGGAGAGCGTCCTACGAGCAGTACTTC
TRBJ1-5,TRBD1,TRBV27,few,CASSPTQGGQPQHF,TGTGCCAGCAGTCCTACCCAGGGGGGTCAGCCCCAGCATTTT
TRBJ1-2,.,TRBV7-9,.,CASSPRTATNYGYTF,TGTGCCAGCAGCCCTAGGACGGCGACTAACTATGGCTACACCTTC
TRBJ2-5,.,TRBV6-2/TRBV6-3,.,CASSSPPRETQYF,TGTGCCAGCAGTTCACCTCCGCGGGAGACCCAGTACTTC
TRBJ2-5,.,TRBV11-2,.,CASSPRPDKTQYF,TGTGCCAGCAGTCCTAGGCCCGACAAGACCCAGTACTTC
TRBJ2-4,.,TRBV19,.,CASGSHAQYF,TGTGCCAGTGGAAGCCACGCTCAGTACTTC
TRBJ2-7,TRBD2,TRBV3-1,.,CASSPSYGTIYNEQYF,TGTGCCAGCAGCCCGTCTTACGGGACTATCTACAATGAGCAGTACTTC
TRBJ2-3,TRBD2,TRBV3-1,few,CASSPSRLADTDTQYF,TGTGCCAGCAGCCCCAGCAGGCTAGCGGACACAGATACGCAGTATTTT
TRBJ2-5,TRBD2,TRBV10-1,few,CASSEGGSGLKETQYF,TGCGCCAGCAGTGAGGGGGGTAGCGGGTTGAAGGAGACCCAGTACTTC
TRBJ2-3,TRBD2,TRBV28,.,CASSLAGDTETQYF,TGTGCCAGCAGTTTAGCGGGGGATACAGAGACGCAGTATTTT
TRBJ1-2,.,TRBV20-1,.,CSARDWPGETNYGYTF,TGCAGTGCTAGAGATTGGCCGGGAGAAACTAACTATGGCTACACCTTC
TRBJ1-1,TRBD1,TRBV6-1,many,CASKTGGGGNTEAFF,TGTGCCAGCAAGACAGGAGGGGGCGGGAACACTGAAGCTTTCTTT
TRBJ2-1,TRBD2,TRBV20-1,few,CSARDRTSGDEQFF,TGCAGTGCTAGGGATAGGACTAGCGGGGACGAGCAGTTCTTC
TRBJ1-4,.,TRBV2,.,CATKGSTANEKLFF,TGTGCCACCAAAGGGAGCACAGCTAATGAAAAACTGTTTTTT
TRBJ2-1,.,TRBV14,once,CAGSHTNNEQFF,TGTGCCGGCAGCCACACCAACAATGAGCAGTTCTTC
TRBJ1-6,.,TRBV7-2,.,CASSLAGFNSPLHF,TGTGCCAGCAGCTTAGCGGGTTTCAATTCACCCCTCCACTTT
TRBJ2-5,.,TRBV6-2/TRBV6-3,.,CASSYSGPRETQYF,TGTGCCAGCAGTTACTCAGGGCCACGAGAGACCCAGTACTTC
TRBJ2-7,TRBD1,TRBV15,many,CATSTRTGVYEQYF,TGTGCCACCAGCACTCGGACAGGGGTTTACGAGCAGTACTTC
TRBJ1-2,TRBD1,TRBV11-1,few,CASSWDRGDYGYTF,TGTGCCAGCAGCTGGGACAGGGGGGACTATGGCTACACCTTC
TRBJ2-1,.,TRBV7-2,.,CASSLDPWTEFF,TGTGCCAGCAGCTTAGACCCTTGGACAGAGTTCTTC
TRBJ1-3,.,TRBV7-9,.,CASREGNSGNTIYF,TGTGCCAGCAGGGAGGGTAACTCTGGAAACACCATATATTTT
TRBJ2-7,TRBD1,TRBV7-9,few,CASSYFGGQGAYEQYF,TGTGCCAGCAGCTACTTCGGGGGACAGGGGGCATACGAGCAGTACTTC
TRBJ2-1,TRBD2,TRBV6-2/TRBV6-3,.,CASSYPGLAGGLSEQFF,TGTGCCAGCAGTTACCCGGGACTAGCGGGGGGGCTCTCTGAGCAGTTCTTC
TRBJ2-1,TRBD2,TRBV12-3/TRBV12-4,few,CASSFPGTSGKNEQFF,TGTGCCAGCAGTTTTCCCGGGACTAGCGGGAAGAATGAGCAGTTCTTC
TRBJ2-3,.,TRBV11-2,.,CASSLVYSTDTQYF,TGTGCCAGCAGCTTAGTATACAGTACAGATACGCAGTATTTT
TRBJ1-1,.,TRBV12-3/TRBV12-4,few,CASSLTTEAFF,TGTGCCAGCAGTCTGACCACTGAAGCTTTCTTT
TRBJ2-5,TRBD2,TRBV6-1,many,CASSVFLAGSVEQYF,TGTGCCAGCAGTGTGTTTCTAGCGGGATCGGTTGAGCAGTACTTC
TRBJ2-5,.,TRBV18,.,CASSPREETQYF,TGTGCCAGCTCACCACGGGAAGAGACCCAGTACTTC
TRBJ1-2,.,TRBV5-1,.,CASSLYMDGGYGYTF,TGCGCCAGCAGCTTGTACATGGATGGGGGCTATGGCTACACCTTC
TRBJ2-7,TRBD2,TRBV9,.,CASTVGAGADNEQYF,TGTGCCAGTACCGTGGGTGCGGGAGCCGACAATGAGCAGTACTTC
TRBJ2-7,.,TRBV7-9,.,CASSSDTGPSYNEQYF,TGTGCCAGCAGCTCGGACACGGGCCCCTCCTACAATGAGCAGTACTTC
TRBJ2-5,.,TRBV10-1,few,CASSEQGRGQETQYF,TGCGCCAGCAGTGAACAGGGTCGTGGCCAAGAGACCCAGTACTTC
TRBJ2-7,.,TRBV4-3,few,CASSQTHNKGPTYEQYF,TGCGCCAGCAGCCAAACACATAACAAGGGCCCGACCTACGAGCAGTACTTC
TRBJ2-7,TRBD1,TRBV6-1,.,CAGRSGQGANREQYF,TGTGCCGGCAGATCGGGACAGGGGGCGAACCGCGAGCAGTACTTC